What follows describes a single T cell receptor (beta chain). The antigen remains unidentified. V was trimmed by 5 bases and J by 2 bases, leaving 11 bases between them. There are 14 residues in the CDR3. Germline V gene data show CDR1 as LNHDA and CDR2 as SQIVND (reference sequence). The data stem from a study of cytomegalovirus exposure and HLA in healthy donors. PCR primers comprised 60 Vbeta and 13 Jbeta primers. The protocol was immunoSEQ multiplex PCR, while the TCRdb copy is restricted to in-frame clones and leaves out a portion. The sample holds roughly 110,000 clones, over 60% seen once. Study-level points and caveats: Being productive about 87% or about 30% of the time was typical of most TCR beta V segments in an earlier analysis. TCR beta chain V- and J-gene trimming was linked, in a later analysis, to a missense variant in DCLRE1C. Immune exposure information comprised only CMV serostatus. Of the V segments, some could not be distinguished, including TRBV6-2 and TRBV6-3, and were excluded.

The clonotype comes from a woman aged 50 to 60 in good health and CMV-seropositive. Sequenced: PBMCs. The chain has TRBV19 and TRBJ2-3; the D gene is possibly TRBD2 (5 bases). This CDR3 reads CASSVLDSTDTQYF. The CDR3 region has the DNA TGTGCCAGTAGTGTACTAGATTCCACAGATACGCAGTATTTT.